This T cell receptor beta chain is from a study of shared clonotypes between healthy human individuals. Germline CDR1 MNHEY, CDR2 SMNVEV (reference sequence). The germline V and J ends were trimmed by 6 bases and 4 bases, with 7 bases remaining between them. CDR3 size: 11 residues. Here immunoSEQ multiplex PCR was the method, and the copy in TCRdb shows in-frame clones only, minus some. Among 750,000 to 1,000,000 clones listed, 90% to 95% were seen once. Positively selected for CCR7, the CD45RO-negative cells used as naive CD8 cells excluded terminally differentiated effector memory CD45RA+ cells. The sequenced sample consisted of naive CD8+ T cells sorted from blood. This receptor was identified in a man aged 25-40 years in good health. The chain links TRBV27 to TRBJ2-7; D remains ambiguous. The CDR3 loop is CASSGLYEQYF. The CDR3 coding sequence is TGTGCCAGCAGCGGGTTATACGAGCAGTACTTC.